This is a list of T cell receptor beta chains from one sample in a study of T cell repertoires in cytomegalovirus infection. TCRdb re-called the reads with MiXCR, one entry per CDR3 protein. Of some 800,000 distinct CDR3 sequences detected, 29% appear once; the ten largest clones hold less than 15%. These receptors' targets are unknown. The sample consisted of cultured CD8+ T cells from PBMCs, taken from culture after CMV antigen stimulation. The receptors were sampled from a human donor in good health (CMV status not recorded). Some clones in this sample may be carry-over from other donors' samples. Each CDR3 is given with its conserved first and last residue. A D gene is named only where the DNA matches it firmly. Size tells how often a clone was seen (once, few, many) or the class of an expanded clone, and some rows leave it out.

D gene: .
V gene: TRBV28
J gene: TRBJ1-2
clone size: few
CDR3 DNA: TGTGCCAGCAGTTTTGATCGGTATCCAGGCCAGCGAAACTATGGCTACACCTTC
CDR3 protein: CASSFDRYPGQRNYGYTF

D gene: TRBD1
V gene: TRBV12-3/TRBV12-4
J gene: TRBJ2-7
clone size: few
CDR3 DNA: TGTGCCAGCAGTTCAATCAAGACAGGGGGCTACGAGCAGTACTTC
CDR3 protein: CASSSIKTGGYEQYF

D gene: .
V gene: TRBV7-9
J gene: TRBJ1-3
clone size: many
CDR3 DNA: TGTGCCAGCAGCTCCGGAGGGGGAAACACCATATATTTT
CDR3 protein: CASSSGGGNTIYF

D gene: TRBD1
V gene: TRBV11-2
J gene: TRBJ1-2
clone size: .
CDR3 DNA: TGTGCCAGCAGCTTAGCCCTCTCGACAGGGTATGGCTACACCTTC
CDR3 protein: CASSLALSTGYGYTF

D gene: .
V gene: TRBV24-1
J gene: TRBJ2-2
clone size: .
CDR3 DNA: TGTGCCACCAGTGAGAATCCCTCGACCGGGGAGCTGTTTTTT
CDR3 protein: CATSENPSTGELFF

D gene: .
V gene: TRBV7-9
J gene: TRBJ1-1
clone size: .
CDR3 DNA: TGTGCCGGCCAGGGTCGGACTGAAGCTTTCTTT
CDR3 protein: CAGQGRTEAFF

D gene: .
V gene: TRBV13
J gene: TRBJ1-5
clone size: once
CDR3 DNA: TGTGCCAGCAGCTTATGGGGGAGGGGTCAGCCCCAGCATTTT
CDR3 protein: CASSLWGRGQPQHF

D gene: TRBD1
V gene: TRBV7-9
J gene: TRBJ1-1
clone size: .
CDR3 DNA: TGTGCCAGCAGACAGGGGGCAGGAGCTTTCTTT
CDR3 protein: CASRQGAGAFF

D gene: TRBD1
V gene: TRBV6-6
J gene: TRBJ2-7
clone size: .
CDR3 DNA: TGTGCCAGCAGTTATACACTTACAGGGGGCCTCTCCTACGAGCAGTACTTC
CDR3 protein: CASSYTLTGGLSYEQYF

D gene: .
V gene: TRBV2
J gene: TRBJ1-5
clone size: few
CDR3 DNA: TGTGCCAGCAGTATCAGAGACGGGGAAGGCTATAGCAATCAGCCCCAGCATTTT
CDR3 protein: CASSIRDGEGYSNQPQHF

D gene: TRBD1
V gene: TRBV11-2
J gene: TRBJ2-1
clone size: .
CDR3 DNA: TGTGCCAGCAGCCTGGGACAGGGGCGAATACAGCAGTTCTTC
CDR3 protein: CASSLGQGRIQQFF

D gene: .
V gene: TRBV27
J gene: TRBJ2-7
clone size: few
CDR3 DNA: TGTGCCAGCAGTTTATCGGCTGGGTACGAGCAGTACTTC
CDR3 protein: CASSLSAGYEQYF

D gene: .
V gene: TRBV6-2/TRBV6-3
J gene: TRBJ2-1
clone size: .
CDR3 DNA: TGTGCCAGCAGTCTGGACGAAAACTCCTACAATGAGCAGTTCTTC
CDR3 protein: CASSLDENSYNEQFF

D gene: TRBD2
V gene: TRBV7-6
J gene: TRBJ2-3
clone size: many
CDR3 DNA: TGTGCCAGCAGCTCCCGGACTAGCGGGGCTAGCACAGATACGCAGTATTTT
CDR3 protein: CASSSRTSGASTDTQYF

D gene: .
V gene: TRBV7-6
J gene: TRBJ2-5
clone size: many
CDR3 DNA: TGTGCTAGCAGCTTAGCGCTAAAGGGCATGGCGACCCAGTACTTC
CDR3 protein: CASSLALKGMATQYF

D gene: TRBD2
V gene: TRBV7-8
J gene: TRBJ2-5
clone size: many
CDR3 DNA: TGTGCCAGCAGTCCCAGCGGGGGGTACCAAGAGACCCAGTACTTC
CDR3 protein: CASSPSGGYQETQYF

D gene: TRBD2
V gene: TRBV7-2
J gene: TRBJ2-1
clone size: many
CDR3 DNA: TGTGCCAGCAGTCTATACCCAATAGGGAGGGGACCAAACAATGAGCAGTTCTTC
CDR3 protein: CASSLYPIGRGPNNEQFF

D gene: .
V gene: TRBV2
J gene: TRBJ2-7
clone size: few
CDR3 DNA: TGTGCCAGCAGTCACCTGGTGTTTGGAGTCTACGAGCAGTACTTC
CDR3 protein: CASSHLVFGVYEQYF

D gene: .
V gene: TRBV20-1
J gene: TRBJ2-7
clone size: .
CDR3 DNA: TGCAGTGCTAGAAGGGAGTTCTACGAGCAGTACTTC
CDR3 protein: CSARREFYEQYF

D gene: .
V gene: TRBV19
J gene: TRBJ1-6
clone size: few
CDR3 DNA: TGTGCCAGTAGTATAGCTTATAATTCACCCCTCCACTTT
CDR3 protein: CASSIAYNSPLHF

D gene: TRBD2
V gene: TRBV25-1
J gene: TRBJ2-1
clone size: .
CDR3 DNA: TGTGCCAGCAGTGCCGGGGGGGACAATGAGCAGTTCTTC
CDR3 protein: CASSAGGDNEQFF

D gene: TRBD2
V gene: TRBV7-2
J gene: TRBJ2-1
clone size: many
CDR3 DNA: TGTGCCAGCAGCCCTAGGACTAGCGGGGGGGCGTCACGGCGCAATGAGCAGTTCTTC
CDR3 protein: CASSPRTSGGASRRNEQFF